These 3 T cell receptor beta chains were sequenced from one sample in a study of cytomegalovirus exposure and HLA in healthy donors. The data were produced by immunoSEQ multiplex PCR, yet TCRdb's version contains in-frame clones alone and is incomplete. Of roughly 350,000 clones in the sample, just over 85% were seen once. The sample consisted of PBMCs. The receptor source for this set is a woman younger than 35 in good health and CMV-seronegative.

The CDR3 region has the DNA TGTGCCAGCAGCTTAGTCTCACAGGGGGCCTACGAGCAGTACTTC. Protein product: CASSLVSQGAYEQYF. The genes are TRBV7-2 and TRBJ2-7; the match to TRBD1 covers 8 bases. J gave up 2 bases and V 1 base, and 4 bases lay outside the gene matches. The V gene's germline CDR1 is SGHTA and CDR2 FQGNSA. The CDR3 spans 15 residues.

The chain combines TRBV6-6 with TRBJ1-2; 10 bases agree with TRBD1. Trimming took 3 bases from V and 6 from J; bases not matched to a gene: 7. CDR1 MNHNY and CDR2 SVGAGI come from the germline V gene (reference sequence). The CDR3 contains 15 residues. As DNA, the CDR3 is TGTGCCAGCAGTTATTCCTCGACAGGGGGCGATGGCTACACCTTC. Protein: CASSYSSTGGDGYTF.

In its sample, this clone was seen once. V gene TRBV7-3 combines with J gene TRBJ1-1, with a weak D call TRBD1 (5 bases). Per germline, CDR1 SGHTA and CDR2 FQGTGA. This CDR3 comprises 13 residues. With 2 bases removed from V and 6 bases from J, the gap between germline ends came to 10 bases. This CDR3 is CASSLVPGAEAFF. The CDR3 DNA follows: TGTGCCAGCAGCTTAGTTCCGGGGGCTGAAGCTTTCTTT.